This TCR beta chain emerged from a study of T cell responses to AZD1222 COVID-19 vaccine. Second-dose intervals near 4 or 12 weeks were combined. The repertoire was sequenced with immunoSEQ multiplex PCR; TCRdb's copy has only in-frame clones and lacks some. The sample holds tens of thousands of clones, 65% to 85% seen once. The CDR3 consists of 16 residues. V was clipped by 0 bases and J by 2 bases; unmatched bases: 4. Germline-derived CDR1 and CDR2 are LGHNA and YSLEER. General study results and limits: Nearly half of spike-specific TCRs reportedly target variant regions that are unmutated in the B.1.351 and B.1.1.7 variants. Vaccination with two AZD1222 doses was followed by a rise in Spike-specific TCR breadth and depth. There were mostly white British donors and more females than males, and clonal diversity was possibly underestimated.

Details on this clone: What it recognizes is unknown.

The clonotype was recovered from an adult who received the AZD1222 COVID-19 vaccine. The sample here was peripheral blood, taken 28 days after the second AZD1222 dose. The chain carries TRBV4-3 and TRBJ2-1, with 7 bases identical to TRBD2. The CDR3 reads CASSQDGGEAYNEQFF. DNA for the CDR3: TGCGCCAGCAGCCAAGATGGGGGGGAAGCCTACAATGAGCAGTTCTTC.